Listed here are 18 T cell receptor beta chains from one sample, sequenced in a study of T cell responses to AZD1222 COVID-19 vaccine. The assay was immunoSEQ multiplex PCR, and TCRdb's table has in-frame clones only and misses some. The table lists around 97,000 clones, roughly 87% of them singletons, with 4.8% in the top ten. The specimen was peripheral blood, collected on day 0 of AZD1222 vaccination. The source is an adult in good health.

The rearrangement uses TRBV9 and TRBJ2-3, with D perhaps matching TRBD1 or TRBD2 (6 bases each). V gave up 7 bases and J gave up 4 bases, with 16 bases separating them. The CDR3 runs to 14 residues. Germline V lookup: CDR1 SGDLS, CDR2 YYNGEE. The CDR3 bases are TGTGCCAGCGGAGGGGGAGAGGCCCCAGATACGCAGTATTTT. It encodes CASGGGEAPDTQYF.

The V gene is TRBV11-2, the J gene TRBJ1-2; 10 nucleotides line up with TRBD1. CDR1 and CDR2 (germline): SGHAT, FQNNGV. Trimming cost V 1 base and J 8 bases; bases outside gene matches: 10. CDR3 length: 16 residues. This CDR3 reads CASSLGGTGEWLGYTF. CDR3 nucleotide sequence: TGTGCCAGCAGCTTAGGCGGGACAGGGGAATGGTTAGGCTACACCTTC. Supplemented by reference TRBV11-2 and TRBJ1-2, the full variable domain reads EAGVAQSPRYKIIEKRQSVAFWCNPISGHATLYWYQQILGQGPKLLIQFQNNGVVDDSQLPKDRFSAERLKGVDSTLKIQPAKLEDSAVYLCASSLGGTGEWLGYTFGSGTRLTVV.

This rearrangement joins TRBV30 to TRBJ1-6; D not certain. Trimming left V 3 bases short and J 6 bases short, with 18 bases between. This CDR3 contains 16 residues. The germline V gene has CDR1 GTSNPN and CDR2 SVGIG (reference sequence). CDR3 sequence: CAWRGDDLRINSPLHF. The DNA for the CDR3 is TGTGCCTGGAGGGGTGATGACCTCCGAATTAATTCACCCCTCCACTTT.

The chain employs TRBV5-6 and TRBJ1-4; weak D call: TRBD1 (6 bases). This CDR3 comprises 17 residues. Per the germline V gene, CDR1 is SGHDT and CDR2 is YYEEEE. V gave up 4 bases and J gave up 0 bases, with 16 bases separating them. As DNA, the CDR3 is TGTGCCAGCAGCGCACTTGGACAGCGACCAACTAATGAAAAACTGTTTTTT. Translating it yields CASSALGQRPTNEKLFF.

This clone was detected once. This sequence joins TRBV10-2 and TRBJ2-5; D is unclear. Germline CDR1 WSHSY, CDR2 SAAADI. The CDR3 totals 14 residues. The V gene lost 6 bases and the J gene lost 0 bases, with 11 bases spanning the gap. CDR3 in DNA: TGCGCCAGCAGGGCCGTTGGGAACCAAGAGACCCAGTACTTC. Encoded protein: CASRAVGNQETQYF.

The rearrangement uses TRBV24-1 and TRBJ2-5, with D tentatively TRBD1 or TRBD2 (6 bases each). V shed 0 bases and J shed 5 bases, with 12 bases lying between them. Germline lookup yields CDR1 KGHDR and CDR2 SFDVKD. This CDR3 region has 15 residues. The CDR3 DNA sequence: TGTGCCACCAGTGATTTGGTCGGGGGCCGGGAGACCCAGTACTTC. Residues: CATSDLVGGRETQYF.

The genes are TRBV3-1 (or the pseudogene TRBV3-2) and TRBJ1-2; maybe TRBD1 (6 bases). CDR1 is LGHDT and CDR2 is YNNKEL in the germline V gene (reference sequence). Trimming took 1 base from V and 8 from J, leaving 14 bases between them. The CDR3 covers 14 residues. Here the CDR3 DNA reads TGTGCCAGCAGCCAAGGCGACAGGCAGAAAGGCTACACCTTC. As protein: CASSQGDRQKGYTF.

The V and J genes are TRBV6-1 and TRBJ1-2; 7 bases fit TRBD1. Germline V CDR1 and CDR2: MNHNS, SASEGT. V lost 2 bases to trimming and J lost 2 bases; unmatched junction nucleotides: 5. This CDR3 is built from 15 residues. The CDR3, as DNA: TGTGCCAGCAGTGAAAGGAGAGGGGGCAACTATGGCTACACCTTC. Protein product: CASSERRGGNYGYTF.

The rearrangement links TRBV6-5 to TRBJ2-6; D gene unclear. CDR1 and CDR2 (germline): MNHEY, SVGAGI. Trimming removed 6 bases at V and 1 base at J, with 10 bases between. The CDR3 spans 15 residues. CDR3 sequence: CASSLQLSGANVLTF. The CDR3 DNA sequence: TGTGCCAGCAGCTTACAGCTATCTGGGGCCAACGTCCTGACTTTC.

The gene calls are TRBV5-6 and TRBJ2-3; TRBD1 matches at 9 bases. CDR1 and CDR2 from the germline V gene are SGHDT and YYEEEE. The CDR3 totals 15 residues. V trimming: 5 bases; J trimming: 3 bases; junction bases outside the gene matches: 7. The chain's CDR3 is CASRPTGGKTDTQYF. The CDR3 DNA reads as TGTGCCAGCAGGCCTACAGGGGGCAAGACAGATACGCAGTATTTT.

V is TRBV2 and J is TRBJ1-6; D remains unclear. Trimming shortened V by 0 bases and J by 10 bases, and 10 bases separated the two germline ends. There are 14 residues in the CDR3. Per germline, CDR1 SNHLY and CDR2 FYNNEI. CDR3 nucleotides: TGTGCCAGCAGTGAAGCCTCTACAAACTCACCCCTCCACTTT. Translation: CASSEASTNSPLHF. The complete variable domain, with remaining parts taken from reference TRBV2 and TRBJ1-6, reads EPEVTQTPSHQVTQMGQEVILRCVPISNHLYFYWYRQILGQKVEFLVSFYNNEISEKSEIFDDQFSVERPDGSNFTLKIRSTKLEDSAMYFCASSEASTNSPLHFGNGTRLTVT.

The gene calls are TRBV5-4 and TRBJ2-3; D gene uncertain. The CDR3 covers 13 residues. Trimming shortened V by 4 bases and J by 0 bases, and 6 bases separated the two germline ends. Germline-derived CDR1 and CDR2 are SGHNT and YYREEE (reference sequence). The CDR3: CASSRRSTDTQYF. CDR3 DNA: TGTGCCAGCAGCCGCCGAAGCACAGATACGCAGTATTTT.

This clone has only one observation. The chain employs TRBV7-6 and TRBJ2-5; D gene ambiguous. V lost 1 base and J 4 bases, leaving 10 bases between the germline ends. The CDR3 runs 14 residues. Germline lookup yields CDR1 SGHVS and CDR2 FNYEAQ. In nucleotides, the CDR3 is TGTGCCAGCAGCTTAGTACGCGTTGCAGAGACCCAGTACTTC. Translating it yields CASSLVRVAETQYF.

The chain uses TRBV15 and TRBJ1-2; no firm D call. This CDR3 has 13 residues. From germline, CDR1 is LNHNV and CDR2 YYDKDF (reference sequence). With 1 base removed from V and 8 bases from J, the gap between germline ends came to 11 bases. In DNA form, the CDR3 reads TGTGCCACCAGCAGAGGGCCGGGTGAAGGCTACACCTTC. Translated: CATSRGPGEGYTF.

The genes are TRBV5-6 and TRBJ2-3; D uncertain. CDR1 is SGHDT and CDR2 is YYEEEE in the germline V gene. V was clipped by 0 bases and J by 0 bases, with 8 bases between them. This CDR3 contains 15 residues. CDR3 protein: CASSLDRKSTDTQYF. The DNA for the CDR3 is TGTGCCAGCAGCTTGGACAGAAAGAGCACAGATACGCAGTATTTT. Full variable domain (rest looked up from reference TRBV5-6 and TRBJ2-3): DAGVTQSPTHLIKTRGQQVTLRCSPKSGHDTVSWYQQALGQGPQFIFQYYEEEERQRGNFPDRFSGHQFPNYSSELNVNALLLGDSALYLCASSLDRKSTDTQYFGPGTRLTVL.

The chain has TRBV9 and TRBJ1-2; a weak D match, TRBD1 (5 bases). The CDR3 extends over 14 amino acids. Germline V gene sequence: CDR1 SGDLS, CDR2 YYNGEE. Trimming took off 1 base at V and 6 bases at J, with 13 bases between the two ends. CDR3 coding DNA: TGTGCCAGCAGCGTATCTCGGGGCGGGAATGGCTACACCTTC. Amino acids: CASSVSRGGNGYTF.

Worth noting for this clone: This CDR3 is also generated by other DNA sequences in the sample. The rearrangement joins TRBV7-9 to TRBJ1-1, with 9 positions matching TRBD1. From germline, CDR1 is SEHNR and CDR2 FQNEAQ (reference sequence). J gave up 4 bases and V 5 bases, and 5 bases lay outside the gene matches. The CDR3 consists of 14 residues. CDR3 nucleotide sequence: TGTGCCAGCAGCCCACAGGGGGCAGGCACTGAAGCTTTCTTT. Amino acid sequence: CASSPQGAGTEAFF.

This clone was found a few times. CDR3 sequence: CASSKRGERGYTF. In DNA, the CDR3 is TGTGCCAGTAGTAAACGAGGGGAGCGTGGCTACACCTTC. This chain links TRBV19 with TRBJ1-2; perhaps TRBD1 as D (5 bases). CDR1 is LNHDA, CDR2 SQIVND, per germline (reference sequence). Trimming took off 4 bases at V and 7 bases at J, with 13 bases between the two ends. The CDR3 is 13 amino acids.